This T cell receptor (beta chain) was documented in a study of cytomegalovirus exposure and HLA in healthy donors. The CDR3 is made up of 15 amino acids. Germline V gives CDR1 SNHLY, CDR2 FYNNEI. The V end was cut by 3 bases, the J end by 7 bases, with 15 bases between. The PCR contained 60 Vbeta and 13 Jbeta primers. Libraries were prepared by immunoSEQ multiplex PCR; TCRdb keeps only in-frame clonotypes and omits some of them. The sample holds some 200,000 clones, approximately 84% seen once. The chain carries TRBV2 and TRBJ2-2; possible D gene TRBD1, 7 bases. The sequenced material came from PBMCs. The receptor was derived from a woman aged 40-49 years in good health and CMV-seronegative. The CDR3 coding sequence is TGTGCCAGCAGTGAGGTAGGCAGGGGGGACGGGGAGCTGTTTTTT. Translated: CASSEVGRGDGELFF.